Shown below are 27 T cell receptor beta chains from a single sample sequenced in a study of T cell changes during pregnancy in multiple sclerosis. Sequenced by immunoSEQ multiplex PCR; TCRdb stores in-frame clones only, minus some. This sample has some 29,000 clones, with roughly 89% found just once. The specimen was CD8+ T cells from peripheral blood mononuclear cells, collected in the second trimester of pregnancy. Every receptor here comes from a female donor in good health, enrolled as a control in a pregnancy study.

This clone has a handful of counts. The CDR3 loop reads CASSLYGGVGGTTDTQYF. The CDR3 DNA sequence: TGCGCCAGCAGCTTGTATGGGGGGGTCGGGGGGACCACAGATACGCAGTATTTT. The gene calls are TRBV5-1 and TRBJ2-3; 7 nucleotides line up with TRBD2. The germline V gene has CDR1 SGHRS and CDR2 YFSETQ. V gave up 1 base and J gave up 2 bases; unmatched junction bases: 13. CDR3 length: 18 residues.

This chain connects TRBV5-6 to TRBJ2-1; D gene unclear. V shed 3 bases and J shed 7 bases, with 8 bases lying between them. Per the germline V gene, CDR1 is SGHDT and CDR2 is YYEEEE. The CDR3 extends over 12 amino acids. This CDR3 is CASSSQLNEQFF. CDR3 nucleotide sequence: TGTGCCAGCAGCTCCCAGTTGAATGAGCAGTTCTTC.

This clone was recorded once. V usage is TRBV6-1 and J usage is TRBJ2-1, with TRBD2 matching 9 bases. With 4 bases clipped from V and 1 base from J, the junction kept 5 bases outside the gene matches. This CDR3 contains 16 residues. Per the germline V gene, CDR1 is MNHNS and CDR2 is SASEGT. CDR3 nucleotide sequence: TGTGCCAGCAGTGGTAGCGGGGGCACTTCCTACAATGAGCAGTTCTTC. Translating it yields CASSGSGGTSYNEQFF.

Here the CDR3 reads CASSWGGLAGGRETQYF. CDR3 sequence (DNA): TGTGCCAGCAGCTGGGGGGGACTAGCGGGGGGCCGGGAGACCCAGTACTTC. This rearrangement joins TRBV5-6 to TRBJ2-5, with TRBD2 identical over 15 bases. Germline trimming cut 3 bases from V and 5 bases from J; bases unmatched to any gene: 8. The CDR3 totals 17 residues. Germline assignment: CDR1 SGHDT and CDR2 YYEEEE.

The genes are TRBV6-5 and TRBJ2-7, with 9 bases lining up with TRBD1. The germline CDR1 and CDR2 sequences are MNHEY and SVGAGI. The V gene end was trimmed by 7 bases and the J gene end by 4 bases; junction bases not matched to a gene: 8. The CDR3 sequence is 14 residues long. The CDR3 sequence is CASTGRTGEYEQYF. Written as DNA, the CDR3 is TGTGCCAGCACTGGGCGGACAGGGGAGTACGAGCAGTACTTC.

The V and J genes are TRBV13 and TRBJ1-1; TRBD1 might be the D (6 bases). Germline CDR1 and CDR2: PRHDT and FYEKMQ (reference sequence). The V gene lost 5 bases and the J gene lost 4 bases, with 17 bases spanning the gap. This CDR3 is built from 15 residues. CDR3 region: CASSMEQGSGTEAFF. The DNA of the CDR3 is TGTGCCAGCAGCATGGAACAGGGTTCGGGCACTGAAGCTTTCTTT.

J is TRBJ1-5 and V is TRBV5-1; no definite D call. The CDR3 contains 14 residues. Per germline, CDR1 SGHRS and CDR2 YFSETQ. V lost 5 bases and J 0 bases, leaving 9 bases between the germline ends. For the CDR3, the DNA is TGCGCCAGCAGTTGGGAGGGTAGCAATCAGCCCCAGCATTTT. It encodes CASSWEGSNQPQHF.

The chain links TRBV4-2 to TRBJ1-1; TRBD1 agrees at 8 bases. Looked up from germline, CDR1 is LGHNA and CDR2 is YNFKEQ. The CDR3 extends over 15 amino acids. With 0 bases clipped from V and 5 bases from J, the junction kept 5 bases outside the gene matches. The CDR3 here is CASSQDRGRGTEAFF. The CDR3 DNA reads as TGTGCCAGCAGCCAAGACAGGGGGCGCGGGACTGAAGCTTTCTTT.

The gene calls are TRBV5-6 and TRBJ1-5, with D maybe TRBD1 (5 bases). The CDR3 extends over 14 amino acids. Germline V gene lookup returns CDR1 SGHDT and CDR2 YYEEEE. Trimming pared 0 bases from V and 5 bases from J, leaving 9 bases between. CDR3 coding DNA: TGTGCCAGCAGCTTGGGGACGGGGGATCAGCCCCAGCATTTT. The encoded protein is CASSLGTGDQPQHF.

The chain links TRBV6-5 to TRBJ1-1; the match to TRBD1 covers 7 bases. CDR1 and CDR2 from the germline V gene are MNHEY and SVGAGI. CDR3 size: 13 residues. V was clipped by 4 bases and J by 5 bases; unmatched bases: 4. CDR3 amino acids: CASSSTGWTEAFF. CDR3 DNA: TGTGCCAGCAGTTCGACAGGGTGGACTGAAGCTTTCTTT.

The chain employs TRBV4-2 and TRBJ1-4; D remains unclear. V gave up 4 bases and J gave up 8 bases, with 20 bases separating them. Looked up from germline, CDR1 is LGHNA and CDR2 is YNFKEQ. This CDR3 contains 16 residues. The CDR3: CASSRAGVGEDEKLFF. In DNA form, the CDR3 reads TGTGCCAGCAGCCGTGCCGGGGTTGGGGAAGACGAAAAACTGTTTTTT.

The chain employs TRBV14 and TRBJ2-1; possible D gene TRBD2, 5 bases. The CDR3 has 14 residues. Trimming left V 4 bases short and J 9 bases short, with 16 bases between. CDR1 SGHDN and CDR2 FVKESK come from the germline V gene. The CDR3 sequence is CASSLARPAGEQFF. DNA for the CDR3: TGTGCCAGCAGCCTGGCCCGCCCGGCGGGTGAGCAGTTCTTC.

The V call is TRBV19, the J call TRBJ2-7; 8 positions match TRBD1. In germline, CDR1 is LNHDA, CDR2 SQIVND (reference sequence). The CDR3 is 13 amino acids. V lost 5 bases, J lost 4 bases, and 4 bases stayed unmatched. The chain's CDR3 is CASSHQGAYEQYF. In DNA, the CDR3 is TGTGCCAGTAGTCATCAGGGGGCTTACGAGCAGTACTTC. Looking up the rest from reference TRBV19 and TRBJ2-7 gives the full variable domain: DGGITQSPKYLFRKEGQNVTLSCEQNLNHDAMYWYRQDPGQGLRLIYYSQIVNDFQKGDIAEGYSVSREKKESFPLTVTSAQKNPTAFYLCASSHQGAYEQYFGPGTRLTVT.

The chain combines TRBV27 with TRBJ1-5; D unresolved. The germline V gene has CDR1 MNHEY and CDR2 SMNVEV (reference sequence). V lost 3 bases, J lost 0 bases, and 9 bases lay in between. This CDR3 has 15 residues. The CDR3 nucleotides read TGTGCCAGCAGTTTTGGCGGGTATAGCAATCAGCCCCAGCATTTT. It codes for CASSFGGYSNQPQHF.

The chain joins TRBV7-2 to TRBJ1-1; possible D gene TRBD1, 6 bases. Germline assignment: CDR1 SGHTA and CDR2 FQGNSA. The CDR3 loop spans 17 amino acids. Between the trimmed V and J ends, which lost 2 bases and 5 bases, there was a span of 21 bases. CDR3 sequence: CASSLWPRAGVQTEAFF. In DNA, the CDR3 is TGTGCCAGCAGCTTATGGCCCCGCGCAGGGGTACAGACTGAAGCTTTCTTT. The whole variable domain, remainder taken from reference TRBV7-2 and TRBJ1-1, is GAGVSQSPSNKVTEKGKDVELRCDPISGHTALYWYRQSLGQGLEFLIYFQGNSAPDKSGLPSDRFSAERTGGSVSTLTIQRTQQEDSAVYLCASSLWPRAGVQTEAFFGQGTRLTVV.

This chain connects TRBV6-5 to TRBJ2-7; 7 nucleotides agree with TRBD2. The CDR3 is 11 residues long. Per germline, CDR1 MNHEY and CDR2 SVGAGI. Losses at the gene ends were 11 bases for V and 5 bases for J; bases not matched to a gene: 6. The CDR3 spells CALRGDDEQYF. The CDR3 DNA sequence: TGTGCCTTACGGGGGGACGACGAGCAGTACTTC.

A remark on this clone: The CDR3 ends on some other residue instead of the conserved phenylalanine or tryptophan, so this is likely a read error. The limits of the CDR3 on the DNA are not certain, so only TCRdb's listed CDR3 is given. The J gene is TRBJ1-2, the V gene TRBV2; TRBD1 was called by the table and not checked on the DNA. Termini included, the CDR3 measures 11 amino acids. The V gene's germline CDR1 is SNHLY and CDR2 FYNNEI. The chain's CDR3 is CASVNPLGQPV.

V usage is TRBV9 and J usage is TRBJ1-2, with TRBD1 as a possible D gene (5 bases). Trimming took off 3 bases at V and 6 bases at J, with 27 bases between the two ends. The CDR3 has 18 residues. Germline CDR1 reads SGDLS; CDR2 reads YYNGEE. Here the CDR3 DNA reads TGTGCCAGCAGCGACAGTAATGGGGTACCAGGGAGGGGTGATGGCTACACCTTC. Translated: CASSDSNGVPGRGDGYTF.

The CDR3 is CASSLGGGGPNQYGYTF. In DNA form, the CDR3 reads TGTGCCAGCAGCTTAGGAGGAGGAGGCCCGAATCAGTATGGCTACACCTTC. The rearrangement joins TRBV7-3 to TRBJ1-2; the D is unclear. The V gene lost 2 bases and the J gene lost 5 bases, with 21 bases spanning the gap. The CDR3 runs to 17 residues. Germline V gene lookup returns CDR1 SGHTA and CDR2 FQGTGA.

CDR3 loop: CASNTMASPEAFF. CDR3 sequence (DNA): TGTGCCAGTAACACAATGGCTTCCCCTGAAGCTTTCTTT. The chain carries TRBV27 and TRBJ1-1; no clear D gene. The CDR3 runs to 13 residues. The V end lost 9 bases, the J end lost 6 bases, and 17 bases lay between the germline ends. Germline CDR1 is MNHEY and CDR2 is SMNVEV (reference sequence).

This chain joins TRBV6-5 and TRBJ2-4; 7 nucleotides align to TRBD1. From germline, CDR1 is MNHEY and CDR2 SVGAGI. Trimming removed 9 bases from V and 10 bases from J; junction bases left unmatched: 12. This CDR3 spans 13 amino acids. CDR3 amino acids: CASTTLPGQIQYF. CDR3 coding DNA: TGTGCCAGTACGACTCTCCCGGGACAGATTCAGTACTTC.

The count of this clone is one. This chain links TRBV28 with TRBJ2-5; tentatively, D is TRBD1 (8 bases). This CDR3 spans 15 amino acids. Germline loops: CDR1 MDHEN, CDR2 SYDVKM. V was clipped by 3 bases and J by 5 bases, with 16 bases between them. The CDR3 here is CASSFRRGRGETQYF. CDR3 sequence (DNA): TGTGCCAGCAGTTTCCGCAGGGGGCGGGGGGAGACCCAGTACTTC.

The chain has TRBV13 and TRBJ2-2, with 8 bases aligning to TRBD2. This CDR3 is 16 amino acids long. V lost 4 bases, J lost 5 bases, and 9 bases stayed unmatched. Germline CDR1 PRHDT, CDR2 FYEKMQ (reference sequence). The CDR3 spells CASSSQGTSWTGELFF. As DNA, the CDR3 is TGTGCCAGCAGCTCTCAAGGGACTAGTTGGACCGGGGAGCTGTTTTTT.

V gene TRBV14 combines with J gene TRBJ1-2, with 8 bases matching TRBD1. V was clipped by 4 bases and J by 3 bases; unmatched bases: 7. CDR3 length: 15 residues. Looked up from germline, CDR1 is SGHDN and CDR2 is FVKESK. The CDR3 region is CASSLRTGTDYGYTF. CDR3 DNA sequence: TGTGCCAGCAGCCTCCGGACAGGGACGGACTATGGCTACACCTTC.

This chain uses TRBV5-1 with TRBJ1-3, with 8 bases identical to TRBD1. This CDR3 has 15 amino acids. Germline V CDR1 and CDR2: SGHRS, YFSETQ. Losses at the gene ends were 2 bases for V and 3 bases for J; bases not matched to a gene: 4. DNA for the CDR3: TGCGCCAGCAGCTTCGACACAGGGGGTGGAAACACCATATATTTT. Translated: CASSFDTGGGNTIYF.

The V and J genes are TRBV6-5 and TRBJ1-5, with no clear D. The CDR3 length is 12 residues. Germline CDR1 is MNHEY and CDR2 is SVGAGI. Between the trimmed V and J ends, which lost 11 bases and 3 bases, there was a span of 11 bases. The DNA for the CDR3 is TGTGCCGCGGGAGAGCCCAATCAGCCCCAGCATTTT. Protein product: CAAGEPNQPQHF.

This clone was counted a few times. Written as DNA, the CDR3 is TGTGCCAGCAGCCCAAGGACAGGGGCGACGCCGGTAGACGAGCAGTACTTC. It codes for CASSPRTGATPVDEQYF. The chain links TRBV7-9 to TRBJ2-7; 9 bases align to TRBD1. The V and J ends lost 5 bases and 5 bases, in that order; junction bases with no gene match: 16. Germline values: CDR1 SEHNR, CDR2 FQNEAQ (reference sequence). This CDR3 comprises 17 residues.